Sequencing of this TCR beta chain was carried out in a study of blood T cell repertoires in COVID-19 (dated by TCRdb to about 2020). Regarding the complete study: The collaborator samples originated in the United States, Italy and Spain and spanned the acute and convalescent phases of COVID-19. The repertoires were made available in a free public database intended to serve as a resource for research on the immune response to SARS-CoV-2. Where HLA class I and class II types were available, the types were taken from metadata supplied by the sample provider, not from assay-based typing. Subjects who had been exposed to COVID-19, were actively infected with it, or had recovered from it provided the deeply sampled blood TCRbeta repertoires that made up the dataset. The prospective study material was composed of cDNA or gDNA derived from T cells, B-cell-depleted T cells, or PBMCs. The sample metadata nearly always contained a de-identified subject ID, COVID-19 status, age in years and sex. The samples were drawn from the first 160 participants of the ongoing ImmuneRACE study and from under 1,500 subjects provided by 6 global collaborators.

TCRbeta CDR3 regions were amplified from genomic DNA using the immunoSEQ Assay, a bias-controlled multiplex PCR. The paper's data handling went like this. The number of nucleated cells in each sample was estimated by amplification of reference gene primers within the assay. Sequence reads were collapsed and filtered to measure the absolute abundance of every unique TCRbeta CDR3 rearrangement. Productive Simpson clonality was computed per sample as the square root of Simpson's diversity index over productive rearrangements. Held by TCRdb, this immuneACCESS table contains in-frame sequences only and omits some clones. Under half of the omission traces to an unresolved V gene where checked; the cause of the rest is unknown. V, J and clone size were drawn from that table, and D and trimming were deduced from the DNA. This sample comprises over 250,000 clones, approximately 85% of them detected only once. The ten most abundant clones make up about 5.1% of the sample.

Comments on this clone: The antigen it binds to is not known. Per-base quality was not reported, and no clone a single base away is much larger than it.

Whole blood was collected in K2EDTA tubes by collaborating institutions according to the institutions' own protocols. For TCRbeta analysis, collaborator samples were shipped as frozen whole blood, as isolated PBMCs, or as DNA extracted from either sample type. Here is what the overall study found, with its caveats: The quantity of clinical and demographic metadata differed by source and by participant and was supplied without curation.

Between the V and J ends, shortened by 6 bases and 10 bases respectively, the junction contains 13 bases. The CDR3 spans 12 residues, from the cysteine through the phenylalanine. Of all the DNA, just the CDR3 is kept, 36 bases in frame from base 1. The rearranged segments are TRBV12-3 or TRBV12-4 and TRBJ2-4; the D gene is possibly TRBD2, with 5 bases matching. This sequence was found in a man aged 45 to 65 with active or convalescent COVID-19. Sequencing was performed on peripheral blood. The DNA is as follows: TGTGCCAGCAGCCGCGGGCAAGGGATTCAGTACTTC. It translates to CASSRGQGIQYF.